What follows describes a single T cell receptor (beta chain). The germline gives CDR1 MNHEY, CDR2 SVGEGT. V was shortened by 2 bases and J by 7 bases, with 18 bases between the two germline ends. This CDR3 has 15 residues. TCRdb processed the 5' RACE reads anew with MiXCR; each CDR3 protein has one entry. The sample has 75,000 or so distinct CDR3 sequences, 15% to 20% seen once. The sample comes from a study of human T cells and chemical hapten exposure. Unfractionated whole blood yielded total RNA. The rearrangement links TRBV6-2 or TRBV6-3 to TRBJ2-7, with D perhaps TRBD1 (6 bases). The source of this sequence is a female donor in good health. This CDR3 is CASSYTGNYGEEQYF. The CDR3, as DNA: TGTGCCAGCAGTTACACAGGGAACTACGGAGAGGAGCAGTACTTC.